One sample yielded the 24 T cell receptor beta chains listed below, sequenced in a study of shared clonotypes between healthy human individuals. The assay was immunoSEQ multiplex PCR, and TCRdb's table has in-frame clones only and misses some. The table includes 2,500,000 or so clones, approximately 90% detected once. Sequencing was carried out using naive CD4+ T cells sorted from blood. Subset meaning: CD45RA+ positively selected. Receptor source: a man younger than 35 in good health.

CDR3: CASSPPGGPDTQYF. CDR3 bases: TGTGCCAGCAGCCCCCCGGGAGGTCCAGATACGCAGTATTTT. The chain combines TRBV6-5 with TRBJ2-3; 7 nucleotides match TRBD2. The V gene end was trimmed by 6 bases and the J gene end by 4 bases; junction bases not matched to a gene: 7. CDR1 and CDR2 (germline): MNHEY, SVGAGI. This CDR3 is 14 amino acids long.

The rearrangement joins TRBV5-5 to TRBJ1-2; D might be TRBD1 (5 bases). The CDR3 totals 15 residues. V shed 4 bases and J shed 7 bases, with 20 bases lying between them. The V gene's germline CDR1 is SGHKS and CDR2 YYEKEE (reference sequence). CDR3 in DNA: TGTGCCAGCAGCCCTCCCTCGGAGCCAGGGACTGGCTACACCTTC. Protein product: CASSPPSEPGTGYTF.

This clone showed up just once. This chain links TRBV11-2 with TRBJ2-2; TRBD1 aligns across 10 bases. Germline trimming cut 0 bases from V and 7 bases from J; bases unmatched to any gene: 8. The CDR3 is 17 amino acids. The germline CDR1 and CDR2 sequences are SGHAT and FQNNGV. The CDR3, as DNA: TGTGCCAGCAGCTTAGAGGGGCGGGGACAGGGGAACGGGGAGCTGTTTTTT. Its translation is CASSLEGRGQGNGELFF.

The chain links TRBV4-1 to TRBJ2-3, with D possibly being TRBD2 (5 bases). CDR1 and CDR2 from the germline V gene are MGHRA and YSYEKL. V dropped 0 bases and J dropped 0 bases, with 13 bases sitting between them. The length of the CDR3 is 17 residues. As DNA, the CDR3 is TGCGCCAGCAGCCAAGATTTCGAACTAGTGAGCACAGATACGCAGTATTTT. This encodes CASSQDFELVSTDTQYF.

The V gene is TRBV5-1, the J gene TRBJ1-1, with D maybe TRBD1 (5 bases). The CDR3 runs 18 residues. Germline V gives CDR1 SGHRS, CDR2 YFSETQ. V dropped 0 bases and J dropped 4 bases, with 22 bases sitting between them. CDR3: CASSLAVTNFPQGTEAFF. DNA of the CDR3: TGCGCCAGCAGCTTGGCCGTGACCAATTTCCCTCAGGGCACTGAAGCTTTCTTT.

As regards this clone: Other DNA sequences in the sample encode the same CDR3. The chain has TRBV28 and TRBJ1-2; D uncertain. CDR1 MDHEN and CDR2 SYDVKM come from the germline V gene. This CDR3 region has 13 residues. Deletions cut 3 bases from V and 1 base from J, with 6 bases between. This chain's CDR3 is CASSLGGNYGYTF. CDR3 nucleotide sequence: TGTGCCAGCAGTTTGGGAGGTAACTATGGCTACACCTTC.

V usage is TRBV7-8 and J usage is TRBJ2-1; 7 bases fit TRBD2. The CDR3 spans 13 residues. V shed 7 bases, J shed 6 bases, and the junction held 6 bases outside the gene matches. CDR1 and CDR2 (germline): SGHVS, FQNEAQ. The CDR3, as DNA: TGTGCCAGCATCGGACTAGACGGCAATGAGCAGTTCTTC. It yields the protein CASIGLDGNEQFF.

This sequence joins TRBV6-5 and TRBJ1-2; D not certain. V gave up 0 bases and J gave up 2 bases, with 13 bases separating them. CDR1 and CDR2 (germline): MNHEY, SVGAGI. There are 16 residues in the CDR3. Here the CDR3 DNA reads TGTGCCAGCAGTTACTCGAGGCAGGCACCAAACTATGGCTACACCTTC. Its translation is CASSYSRQAPNYGYTF.

Regarding this clone: Other DNA sequences in this specimen translate into the identical CDR3. The J gene is TRBJ2-3, the V gene TRBV5-1; D is perhaps TRBD1 (6 bases). The germline gives CDR1 SGHRS, CDR2 YFSETQ. The CDR3 contains 13 residues. V lost 2 bases, J lost 5 bases, and 9 bases lay in between. The CDR3 region has the DNA TGCGCCAGCAGCTTCCTCAGGGGAGATACGCAGTATTTT. It is translated as CASSFLRGDTQYF.

In nucleotides, the CDR3 is TGTGCCAGCAGACCCGGGACTAGCGGGAGTGTCGGGGAGCTGTTTTTT. Its translation is CASRPGTSGSVGELFF. The V gene is TRBV13, the J gene TRBJ2-2, with TRBD2 matching 14 bases. This CDR3 has 16 residues. After removal of 6 bases from V and 7 bases from J, the junction contained 7 bases not matched to a gene. Germline V gene data show CDR1 as PRHDT and CDR2 as FYEKMQ (reference sequence).

This clone has just a few counts. The DNA of the CDR3 is TGTGCCAGCAGTAGCATAAGTATTGGCGGCTACACCTTC. The encoded protein is CASSSISIGGYTF. The chain is built from TRBV9 and TRBJ1-2; D is unclear. The CDR3 runs to 13 residues. The germline CDR1 and CDR2 sequences are SGDLS and YYNGEE. V lost 5 bases, J lost 8 bases, and 16 bases lay in between.

The chain joins TRBV7-2 to TRBJ2-1; D is perhaps TRBD1 (5 bases). V lost 1 base, J lost 5 bases, and 9 bases lay in between. CDR3 length equals 14 residues. CDR1 and CDR2 from the germline V gene are SGHTA and FQGNSA. The CDR3 sequence is CASSLVRQHNEQFF. The CDR3 nucleotides are TGTGCCAGCAGCTTAGTGAGACAGCACAATGAGCAGTTCTTC. The full variable domain, with the rest looked up from reference TRBV7-2 and TRBJ2-1, is GAGVSQSPSNKVTEKGKDVELRCDPISGHTALYWYRQSLGQGLEFLIYFQGNSAPDKSGLPSDRFSAERTGGSVSTLTIQRTQQEDSAVYLCASSLVRQHNEQFFGPGTRLTVL.

The rearrangement uses TRBV5-1 and TRBJ2-3, with unresolved D. CDR3 length: 15 residues. Germline-derived CDR1 and CDR2 are SGHRS and YFSETQ. The V and J ends lost 3 bases and 5 bases respectively, with 16 bases between them. The CDR3 here is CASSSDGTLIDTQYF. The CDR3, as DNA: TGCGCCAGCAGCTCGGACGGAACCCTAATAGATACGCAGTATTTT.

V is TRBV29-1 and J is TRBJ1-2, with D perhaps TRBD1 (5 bases). The germline V and J ends were trimmed by 4 bases and 0 bases, with 15 bases remaining between them. CDR1 and CDR2 (germline): SQVTM, ANQGSEA. The CDR3 has 15 amino acids. CDR3 nucleotides: TGCAGCGTTGTTCCGGGGACGGCTGCTAACTATGGCTACACCTTC. It translates to CSVVPGTAANYGYTF.

The chain employs TRBV6-6 and TRBJ1-6; D perhaps matches TRBD1 (6 bases). The CDR3 runs to 13 residues. Germline V lookup: CDR1 MNHNY, CDR2 SVGAGI (reference sequence). The ends were cut back, 10 bases at V and 4 bases at J, with 11 bases in the middle. CDR3: CATGQTYNSPLHF. The CDR3 region has the DNA TGTGCCACCGGACAGACATATAATTCACCCCTCCACTTT.

Turning to this clone: The junction does not match germline at one end; this may be a read error. J is TRBJ1-4 and V is TRBV30; 9 positions agree with TRBD1. The length of the CDR3 is 12 residues. Germline CDR1 reads GTSNPN; CDR2 reads SVGIG (reference sequence). In DNA form, the CDR3 reads TGTGCCTGGAGTCATCCCGGGACAGGGAGGAATTTT. Encoded protein: CAWSHPGTGRNF.

The chain employs TRBV28 and TRBJ1-3; a weak D match, TRBD1 (5 bases). V shed 6 bases and J shed 2 bases, with 11 bases lying between them. The CDR3 contains 14 residues. Germline loops: CDR1 MDHEN, CDR2 SYDVKM. DNA of the CDR3: TGTGCCAGCAGGACCGGGACCCCTGGAAACACCATATATTTT. Protein product: CASRTGTPGNTIYF. Using reference TRBV28 and TRBJ1-3 for the parts outside the CDR3, the full variable domain is DVKVTQSSRYLVKRTGEKVFLECVQDMDHENMFWYRQDPGLGLRLIYFSYDVKMKEKGDIPEGYSVSREKKERFSLILESASTNQTSMYLCASRTGTPGNTIYFGEGSWLTVV.

Details on this clone: Other DNA sequences of this sample code for an identical CDR3. This chain connects TRBV5-1 to TRBJ2-2; D remains ambiguous. V gave up 0 bases and J gave up 2 bases, with 5 bases separating them. Looked up from germline, CDR1 is SGHRS and CDR2 is YFSETQ. The CDR3 has 14 residues. The CDR3 DNA follows: TGCGCCAGCAGCTTGGCACTAAACACCGGGGAGCTGTTTTTT. Its protein product is CASSLALNTGELFF.

A remark on this clone: The sample has other DNA sequences that encode this CDR3 too. The chain combines TRBV27 with TRBJ2-7; TRBD2 aligns across 7 bases. The CDR3 runs 15 residues. Trimming removed 3 bases from V and 4 bases from J; junction bases left unmatched: 9. Germline CDR1 is MNHEY and CDR2 is SMNVEV (reference sequence). CDR3 in amino acids: CASSFSGRAVYEQYF. The CDR3 bases are TGTGCCAGCAGTTTTAGTGGGAGGGCCGTATACGAGCAGTACTTC.

The chain uses TRBV5-1 and TRBJ1-5; 7 positions match TRBD1. This CDR3 comprises 16 residues. CDR1 and CDR2 (germline): SGHRS, YFSETQ. J gave up 0 bases and V 4 bases, and 7 bases lay outside the gene matches. The CDR3 reads CASSLGTATSNQPQHF. DNA of the CDR3: TGCGCCAGCAGCCTAGGGACAGCCACTAGCAATCAGCCCCAGCATTTT.

The chain recombines TRBV19 with TRBJ2-1, with D possibly being TRBD2 (5 bases). The V end was cut by 3 bases, the J end by 8 bases, with 14 bases between. The CDR3 sequence is 14 residues long. Germline assignment: CDR1 LNHDA and CDR2 SQIVND (reference sequence). CDR3 DNA: TGTGCCAGTAGTATGACACTCGGCGGGTATGAGCAGTTCTTC. As protein: CASSMTLGGYEQFF.

In this sample, this clone turned up once. The chain employs TRBV7-2 and TRBJ2-5; 8 bases match TRBD2. The CDR3 is 15 amino acids. Germline V gene data show CDR1 as SGHTA and CDR2 as FQGNSA. The trim removed 3 bases at V and 1 base at J, leaving 4 bases unmatched. The CDR3 here is CASSLGGRLQETQYF. CDR3 DNA sequence: TGTGCCAGCAGCTTGGGCGGGAGGCTCCAAGAGACCCAGTACTTC.

CDR3 sequence (DNA): TGTGCCTGGAGTAGGGGGGTAGGAGAGACCCAGTACTTC. Amino acid sequence: CAWSRGVGETQYF. The chain recombines TRBV30 with TRBJ2-5; D may correspond to TRBD1 or TRBD2 (6 bases each). The germline CDR1 and CDR2 sequences are GTSNPN and SVGIG (reference sequence). The CDR3 spans 13 residues. V gave up 2 bases and J gave up 4 bases, with 11 bases separating them.

CDR3 sequence (DNA): TGTGCCAGCAGGGTGGAGGGGGGCAACGAGCAGTACTTC. This translates into CASRVEGGNEQYF. The chain links TRBV2 to TRBJ2-7; D may match TRBD1 or TRBD2 (6 bases each). There are 13 residues in the CDR3. Looked up from germline, CDR1 is SNHLY and CDR2 is FYNNEI. Trimming took off 6 bases at V and 5 bases at J, with 14 bases between the two ends.